The 12 T cell receptor beta chains below all came from one sample that was sequenced in a study of shared clonotypes between healthy human individuals. Sequenced by immunoSEQ multiplex PCR; TCRdb stores in-frame clones only, minus some. The sample holds around 2,000,000 clones; 85% to 95% are singletons and the top ten take 1.2%. Naive CD8 cells were CD45RO-negative, positively selected for CCR7, excluding terminally differentiated effector memory CD45RA+ cells. The sample comprised naive CD8+ T cells sorted from blood. All receptors derive from a young man in good health.

The chain links TRBV4-3 to TRBJ2-7; D is unclear. V gave up 0 bases and J gave up 7 bases, with 7 bases separating them. This CDR3 is 12 amino acids long. Germline CDR1 and CDR2: LGHNA and YSLEER. The CDR3 region is CASSQDGDEQYF. The CDR3 DNA sequence: TGCGCCAGCAGCCAAGATGGGGATGAGCAGTACTTC.

CDR3: CASSTGLVLEQYF. Here the CDR3 DNA reads TGTGCCAGCAGCACGGGACTGGTCCTCGAGCAGTACTTC. V gene TRBV13 combines with J gene TRBJ2-7, with D perhaps TRBD2 (6 bases). Germline V gives CDR1 PRHDT, CDR2 FYEKMQ (reference sequence). CDR3 length: 13 amino acids. V was clipped by 5 bases and J by 6 bases, with 14 bases between them.

The chain couples TRBV10-2 to TRBJ2-3, with D perhaps TRBD1 (5 bases). The length of the CDR3 is 14 residues. Trimming took 10 bases from V and 0 from J, leaving 14 bases between them. Germline CDR1 reads WSHSY; CDR2 reads SAAADI. Here the CDR3 reads CATRVSTSTDTQYF. The DNA for the CDR3 is TGCGCCACCAGGGTATCGACTAGCACAGATACGCAGTATTTT.

The V and J genes are TRBV7-2 and TRBJ2-3; TRBD2 is a possible D gene (5 bases). Germline assignment: CDR1 SGHTA and CDR2 FQGNSA. Trimming shortened V by 5 bases and J by 6 bases, and 18 bases separated the two germline ends. The CDR3 runs 15 residues. Here the CDR3 reads CASSPLAGIGDTQYF. DNA for the CDR3: TGTGCCAGCAGCCCGTTGGCGGGTATAGGTGATACGCAGTATTTT.

The rearrangement uses TRBV29-1 and TRBJ1-2; D is unclear. Deletions cut 0 bases from V and 3 bases from J, with 14 bases between. Germline CDR1 reads SQVTM; CDR2 reads ANQGSEA. The CDR3 consists of 15 residues. The CDR3 protein is CSVEDPPGGDYGYTF. The CDR3 coding sequence is TGCAGCGTTGAAGATCCCCCTGGCGGAGACTATGGCTACACCTTC.

The chain links TRBV7-3 to TRBJ1-1, with 8 positions matching TRBD1. The junction had 5 bases not matched to a gene; V was cut back by 5 bases and J by 0 bases. Germline V gene lookup returns CDR1 SGHTA and CDR2 FQGTGA. The CDR3 covers 15 residues. The CDR3 region has the DNA TGTGCCAGCAGCCCAGGACAGGGACTGAACACTGAAGCTTTCTTT. As protein: CASSPGQGLNTEAFF.

This sequence joins TRBV2 and TRBJ2-7, with TRBD2 matching 7 bases. The CDR3 spans 13 residues. The V gene end was trimmed by 4 bases and the J gene end by 3 bases; junction bases not matched to a gene: 3. Germline CDR1 is SNHLY and CDR2 is FYNNEI. The CDR3 coding sequence is TGTGCCAGCAGTGGGTCGGGGGGCTACGAGCAGTACTTC. Translated, it gives CASSGSGGYEQYF.

The rearrangement uses TRBV2 and TRBJ2-7; 8 bases align to TRBD1. J was trimmed by 2 bases and V by 3 bases; bases with no gene match: 3. Germline values: CDR1 SNHLY, CDR2 FYNNEI. This CDR3 has 14 residues. CDR3 loop: CASSDGTGTYEQYF. CDR3 nucleotides: TGTGCCAGCAGTGATGGGACAGGAACCTACGAGCAGTACTTC.

The chain has TRBV11-2 and TRBJ1-5, with 9 positions matching TRBD1. Germline V gene sequence: CDR1 SGHAT, CDR2 FQNNGV. The CDR3 sequence is 19 residues long. J lost 4 bases, V lost 4 bases, and 17 bases had no gene match. This chain's CDR3 is CASSYLTAWDRVLNQPQHF. The DNA for the CDR3 is TGTGCCAGCAGCTACCTAACTGCGTGGGACAGGGTCTTGAATCAGCCCCAGCATTTT.

The chain joins TRBV5-1 to TRBJ2-7; 7 bases line up with TRBD1. Per the germline V gene, CDR1 is SGHRS and CDR2 is YFSETQ. The CDR3 is made up of 15 amino acids. J gave up 3 bases and V 0 bases, and 6 bases lay outside the gene matches. The CDR3 DNA follows: TGCGCCAGCAGCTTGGCCGTGGGGACAGACTACGAGCAGTACTTC. Encoded protein: CASSLAVGTDYEQYF.

The genes are TRBV27 and TRBJ2-5; D possibly corresponds to TRBD2 (6 bases). Trimming cost V 5 bases and J 5 bases, with 12 bases left between them. The CDR3 extends over 13 amino acids. The germline V gene encodes CDR1 MNHEY and CDR2 SMNVEV (reference sequence). The CDR3 loop is CASSPFGGETQYF. In nucleotides, the CDR3 is TGTGCCAGCAGTCCCTTTGGGGGGGAGACCCAGTACTTC.

V usage is TRBV28 and J usage is TRBJ1-1, with TRBD1 identical over 9 bases. Germline loops: CDR1 MDHEN, CDR2 SYDVKM. This CDR3 region has 15 residues. Trimming removed 5 bases from V and 5 bases from J; junction bases left unmatched: 9. The CDR3 bases are TGTGCCAGCAGTATCGACCGGGACAGGGAGACTGAAGCTTTCTTT. This translates into CASSIDRDRETEAFF. Combining the CDR3 with reference TRBV28 and TRBJ1-1 gives the whole variable domain DVKVTQSSRYLVKRTGEKVFLECVQDMDHENMFWYRQDPGLGLRLIYFSYDVKMKEKGDIPEGYSVSREKKERFSLILESASTNQTSMYLCASSIDRDRETEAFFGQGTRLTVV.